Listed below are T cell receptor beta chains from one sample, sequenced in a study of early T cells in non-severe SARS-CoV-2 infection. TCRdb independently ran MiXCR on the 5' RACE reads; one entry per CDR3 protein. The data hold tens of thousands of distinct CDR3 sequences, with 10% observed a single time. The specimen comprised whole blood, sampled at baseline. The receptors stem from an adult who was a healthcare worker with PCR-confirmed SARS-CoV-2 infection or an uninfected control (not recorded which). The CDR3 runs from the conserved cysteine through the conserved F or W. D genes are given only for firm matches. Expanded clones get a size class; other rows say once, few or many, or leave the size out.

TRBV7-9	TRBJ1-1	-	few	TGTGCCAGCACCCCCGACATTCCAGGCGCTGAAGCTTTCTTT	CASTPDIPGAEAFF
TRBV19	TRBJ1-6	TRBD1	-	TGTGCCAGTAGTGTCGGACAGGGTAGGTCACCCCTCCACTTT	CASSVGQGRSPLHF
TRBV12-3/TRBV12-4	TRBJ2-1	TRBD2	-	TGTGCCAGCATTCCCGGGACTAGCGGGTCAGGTGAGCAGTTCTTC	CASIPGTSGSGEQFF
TRBV11-2	TRBJ2-3	-	-	TGTGCCAGCAGCTTAGGGGTCAGCACAGATACGCAGTATTTT	CASSLGVSTDTQYF
TRBV12-5	TRBJ2-7	-	many	TGTGCTAGTGGCAATACCTACGAGCAGTACTTC	CASGNTYEQYF
TRBV20-1	TRBJ2-3	-	few	TGCAGTGCCAACTACCGGGACCCGGATACGCAGTATTTT	CSANYRDPDTQYF
TRBV20-1	TRBJ2-3	TRBD2	many	TGCAGTGGGCTAGCGGGCACAGATACGCAGTATTTT	CSGLAGTDTQYF
TRBV7-9	TRBJ2-5	TRBD2	few	TGTGCCAGCAGCACCCTAGCGGGGGGCCCTTTAAGGACCCAGTACTTC	CASSTLAGGPLRTQYF
TRBV7-9	TRBJ2-3	-	-	TGTGCCAGCAGCCCTCGAGTCCAGGGGAGGTCCACAGATACGCAGTATTTT	CASSPRVQGRSTDTQYF
TRBV5-8	TRBJ2-3	TRBD2	many	TGTGCCAGCAGCTTGGCCGTACTAGCGGGGGCTAGCACAGATACGCAGTATTTT	CASSLAVLAGASTDTQYF
TRBV12-3/TRBV12-4	TRBJ1-2	TRBD1	-	TGTGCCAGCAGGCGACAGGGGCCGCCCCCGTTCTATGGCTACACCTTC	CASRRQGPPPFYGYTF
TRBV20-1	TRBJ2-7	-	-	TGCAGTGCCTCACCAGGGGCCTACGAGCAGTACTTC	CSASPGAYEQYF
TRBV29-1	TRBJ2-2	-	few	TGCAGCGTTGGAGGTTTCGGCACCGGGGAGCTGTTTTTT	CSVGGFGTGELFF
TRBV5-1	TRBJ2-2	-	-	TGCGCCAGCAGCTTGGAGGGGGGCGCTACCGGGGAGCTGTTTTTT	CASSLEGGATGELFF
TRBV5-5	TRBJ1-5	TRBD1	many	TGTGCCAGCAGACGAGGGACAGGGGCAAATCAGCCCCAGCATTTT	CASRRGTGANQPQHF
TRBV29-1	TRBJ2-1	-	-	TGCAGCGTACTAGAGTTGTACAATGAGCAGTTCTTC	CSVLELYNEQFF
TRBV6-1	TRBJ2-1	-	many	TGTGCCAGCAGTGAAAGGGGAGGGGGACCTTGGTGGTTC	CASSERGGGPWWF
TRBV2	TRBJ2-1	-	-	TGTGCCAGCAGTACCGACTGGAACTACAATGAGCAGTTCTTC	CASSTDWNYNEQFF
TRBV7-2	TRBJ2-5	TRBD1	few	TGTGCCAGCAGCTTAAACGCCGGGACAGGGGGAGAGACCCAGTACTTC	CASSLNAGTGGETQYF
TRBV27	TRBJ1-4	TRBD1	few	TGTGCCAGCAGTTTCGCAAACAGGGGACCTAATGAAAAACTGTTTTTT	CASSFANRGPNEKLFF
TRBV2	TRBJ2-6	-	few	TGTGCCAGCGTCGGAACTGGGGCCAACGTCCTGACTTTC	CASVGTGANVLTF
TRBV5-5	TRBJ2-7	-	few	TGTGCCAGCAGCGACTCGAACAGTCCCTACGAGCAGTACTTC	CASSDSNSPYEQYF
TRBV5-1	TRBJ1-2	-	-	TGCGCCAGCAGCTTTTTTTCTGGGGGCGCAGGCTACACCTTC	CASSFFSGGAGYTF
TRBV3-1	TRBJ1-2	-	few	TGTGCCAGCAGCCAAGAGTTCAAGTATGGCTACACCTTC	CASSQEFKYGYTF
TRBV5-5	TRBJ2-4	TRBD2	few	TGTGCCAGCAGCGGGGCCGCTAGCGGGGGGCCCAGTCAGTACTTC	CASSGAASGGPSQYF
TRBV3-1	TRBJ1-1	-	many	TGTGCCAGCAGCCAAGTCGTCGGCCTGAACACTGAAGCTTTCTTT	CASSQVVGLNTEAFF
TRBV30	TRBJ2-3	-	-	TGTGCCTGGAGGCCAGGGGTAGGCACAGATACGCAGTATTTT	CAWRPGVGTDTQYF
TRBV6-5	TRBJ2-5	-	-	TGTGCCAGCAGTCGACAGCCCAAAGAGACCCAGTACTTC	CASSRQPKETQYF
TRBV7-2	TRBJ1-1	TRBD1	few	TGTGCCAGCAGCACCGACAGGGTTATGAACACTGAAGCTTTCTTT	CASSTDRVMNTEAFF
TRBV7-9	TRBJ2-3	-	many	TGTGCCAGCAGCTTAGTCCGACAGGGAGGGCACACAGATACGCAGTATTTT	CASSLVRQGGHTDTQYF
TRBV7-2	TRBJ2-1	-	few	TGTGCCAGCAGTTTCGGACAGAGCTCCTACAATGAGCAGTTCTTC	CASSFGQSSYNEQFF
TRBV18	TRBJ1-4	-	few	TGTGCCAGCTCACCAGAGACAGCAACTAATGAAAAACTGTTTTTT	CASSPETATNEKLFF
TRBV10-3	TRBJ2-5	TRBD1	few	TGTGCCATCAGCCCGGGACAGGAAGAGACCCAGTACTTC	CAISPGQEETQYF
TRBV7-9	TRBJ2-4	-	few	TGTGCCAGCAGCCCCTGGGATCCGGACATTCAGTACTTC	CASSPWDPDIQYF
TRBV12-3/TRBV12-4	TRBJ1-6	-	-	TGTGCCAGCCGGAACGGCGCCGATAATTCACCCCTCCACTTT	CASRNGADNSPLHF
TRBV5-8	TRBJ1-2	-	many	TGTGCCAGCAGCTTTTCCGGGGTGTTGAGAGGCTACACCTTC	CASSFSGVLRGYTF
TRBV25-1	TRBJ1-4	TRBD1	many	TGTGCCAGCAGCGCACCTATCCCACAGGGGAGTCAGATTTTT	CASSAPIPQGSQIF
TRBV6-2/TRBV6-3	TRBJ2-7	-	few	TGTGCCAGCAGGCCGCAGGGGATTCGGTCCTACGAGCAGTACTTC	CASRPQGIRSYEQYF
TRBV7-2	TRBJ2-1	-	few	TGTGCCAGCAGCTTACTGGTTCAGATACTAGCCTACAATGAGCAGTTCTTC	CASSLLVQILAYNEQFF
TRBV2	TRBJ2-7	TRBD2	many	TGTGCCAGCATGCGGACTAGCGGGGGAGGTGAGCAGTACTTC	CASMRTSGGGEQYF
TRBV7-7	TRBJ2-5	-	-	TGTGCTAGCAGCGCGGACTACGATGCGGAGACCCAGTACTTC	CASSADYDAETQYF
TRBV29-1	TRBJ2-4	-	once	TGCAGCGTTGCTCTCCGGGCCGCCAAAAACATTCAGTACTTC	CSVALRAAKNIQYF
TRBV4-1	TRBJ1-5	-	few	TGCGCCAGCAGCCAGGTTGGGGGGAGCGATCAGCCCCAGCATTTT	CASSQVGGSDQPQHF
TRBV11-2	TRBJ2-4	-	-	TGTGCCAGCAGCTTAGCCTGGACTGACTCTATCCACTTC	CASSLAWTDSIHF
TRBV20-1	TRBJ1-1	-	many	TGCAGTGCTAGAGGTCATGAGAACACTGAAGCTTTCTTT	CSARGHENTEAFF
TRBV7-2	TRBJ1-4	TRBD1	few	TGTGCCAGCAGCCGTGACAGGGGTCCGCTGTTTTTT	CASSRDRGPLFF
TRBV20-1	TRBJ1-5	TRBD1	-	TGCAGTGCTAGTCGAGGGGGCGTTGGAAATCAGCCCCAGCATTTT	CSASRGGVGNQPQHF
TRBV2	TRBJ2-7	-	-	TGTGCCAGCAGTCCAAGCACTACCTACGAGCAGTACTTC	CASSPSTTYEQYF
TRBV4-3	TRBJ2-7	-	few	TGCGCCAGCAGCCAAGGCACCGGGACATTCTCCTACGAGCAGTACTTC	CASSQGTGTFSYEQYF
TRBV10-3	TRBJ1-3	-	many	TGTGCCATCATAGGGCAGCCAAATGGAAACACCATATATTTT	CAIIGQPNGNTIYF